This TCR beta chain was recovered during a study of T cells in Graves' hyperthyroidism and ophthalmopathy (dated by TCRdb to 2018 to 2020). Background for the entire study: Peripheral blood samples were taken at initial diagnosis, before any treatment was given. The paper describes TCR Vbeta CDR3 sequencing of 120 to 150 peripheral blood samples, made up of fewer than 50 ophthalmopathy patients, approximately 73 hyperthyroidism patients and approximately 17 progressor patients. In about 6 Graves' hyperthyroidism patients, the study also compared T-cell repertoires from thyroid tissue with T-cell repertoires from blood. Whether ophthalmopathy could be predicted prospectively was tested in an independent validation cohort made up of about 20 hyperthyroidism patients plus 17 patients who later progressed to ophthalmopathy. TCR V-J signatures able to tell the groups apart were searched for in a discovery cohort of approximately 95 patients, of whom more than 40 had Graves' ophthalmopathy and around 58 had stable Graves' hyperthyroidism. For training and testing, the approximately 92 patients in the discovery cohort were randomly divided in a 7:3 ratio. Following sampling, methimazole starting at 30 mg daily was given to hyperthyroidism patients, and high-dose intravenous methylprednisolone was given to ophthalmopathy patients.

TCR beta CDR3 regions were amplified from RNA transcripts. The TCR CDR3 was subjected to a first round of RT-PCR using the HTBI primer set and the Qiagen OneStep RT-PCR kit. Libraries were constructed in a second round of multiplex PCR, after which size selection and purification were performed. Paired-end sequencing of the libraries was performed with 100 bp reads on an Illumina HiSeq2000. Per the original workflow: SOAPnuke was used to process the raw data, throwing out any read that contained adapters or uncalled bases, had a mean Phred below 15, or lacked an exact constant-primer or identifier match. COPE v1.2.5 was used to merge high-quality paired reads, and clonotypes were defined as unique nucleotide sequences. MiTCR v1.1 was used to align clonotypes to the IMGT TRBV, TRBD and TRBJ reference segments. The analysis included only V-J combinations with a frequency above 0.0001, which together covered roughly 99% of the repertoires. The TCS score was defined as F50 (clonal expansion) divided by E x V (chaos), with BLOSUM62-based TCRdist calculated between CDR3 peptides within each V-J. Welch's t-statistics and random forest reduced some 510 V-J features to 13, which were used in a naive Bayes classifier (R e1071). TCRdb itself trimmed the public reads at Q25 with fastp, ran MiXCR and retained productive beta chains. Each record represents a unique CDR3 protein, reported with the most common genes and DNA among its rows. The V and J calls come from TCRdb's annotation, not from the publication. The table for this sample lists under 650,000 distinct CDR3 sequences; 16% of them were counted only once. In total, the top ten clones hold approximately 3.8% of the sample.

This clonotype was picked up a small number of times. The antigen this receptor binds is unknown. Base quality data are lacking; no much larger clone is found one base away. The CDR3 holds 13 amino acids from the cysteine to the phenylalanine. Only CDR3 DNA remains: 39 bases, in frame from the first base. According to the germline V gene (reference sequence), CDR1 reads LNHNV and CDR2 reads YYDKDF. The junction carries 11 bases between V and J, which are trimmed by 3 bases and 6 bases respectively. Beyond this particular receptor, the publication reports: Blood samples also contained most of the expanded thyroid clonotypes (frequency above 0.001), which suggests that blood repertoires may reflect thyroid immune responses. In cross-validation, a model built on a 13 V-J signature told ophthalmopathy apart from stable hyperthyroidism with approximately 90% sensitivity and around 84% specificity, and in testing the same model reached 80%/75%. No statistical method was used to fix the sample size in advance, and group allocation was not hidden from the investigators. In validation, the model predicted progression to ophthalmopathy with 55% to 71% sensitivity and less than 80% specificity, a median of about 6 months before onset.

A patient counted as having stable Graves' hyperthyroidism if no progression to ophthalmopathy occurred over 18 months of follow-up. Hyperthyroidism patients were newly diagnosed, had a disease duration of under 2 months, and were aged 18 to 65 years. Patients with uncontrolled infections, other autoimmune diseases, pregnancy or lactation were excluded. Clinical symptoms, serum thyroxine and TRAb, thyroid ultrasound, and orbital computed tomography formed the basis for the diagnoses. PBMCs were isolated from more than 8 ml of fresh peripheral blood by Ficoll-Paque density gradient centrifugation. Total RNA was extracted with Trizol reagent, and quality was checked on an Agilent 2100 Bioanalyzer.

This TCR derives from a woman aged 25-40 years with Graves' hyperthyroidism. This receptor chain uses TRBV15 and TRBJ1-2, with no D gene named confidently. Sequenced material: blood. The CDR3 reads CATSSPMHDGYTF. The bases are TGTGCCACCAGCAGTCCGATGCACGATGGCTACACCTTC.